This TCR beta chain was documented in a study of OX40 agonist ivuxolimab in advanced cancers. Study-level information: Ivuxolimab doses were 0.01, 0.1, 0.3, 1.5, 3 or 10 mg/kg every 2 weeks.

Using immunoSEQ multiplex PCR, the repertoire was profiled, and TCRdb retains in-frame clones only, with some absent. The table shows 50,000 to 70,000 clones, with 84% occurring only once. From germline, CDR1 is SGHVS and CDR2 FNYEAQ. V lost 1 base, J lost 0 bases, and 11 bases lay in between. The CDR3 sequence is 16 residues long. The sequence came from an adult with an advanced solid tumor such as melanoma, head and neck, liver or kidney cancer. The sample was CD4+ or CD8+ T cells sorted from blood, taken in a trial of the OX40 agonist ivuxolimab. The chain uses TRBV7-6 and TRBJ2-3; D is unresolved. CDR3: CASSLGLGLSTDTQYF. The CDR3 DNA follows: TGTGCCAGCAGCTTAGGGTTGGGGTTGAGCACAGATACGCAGTATTTT.